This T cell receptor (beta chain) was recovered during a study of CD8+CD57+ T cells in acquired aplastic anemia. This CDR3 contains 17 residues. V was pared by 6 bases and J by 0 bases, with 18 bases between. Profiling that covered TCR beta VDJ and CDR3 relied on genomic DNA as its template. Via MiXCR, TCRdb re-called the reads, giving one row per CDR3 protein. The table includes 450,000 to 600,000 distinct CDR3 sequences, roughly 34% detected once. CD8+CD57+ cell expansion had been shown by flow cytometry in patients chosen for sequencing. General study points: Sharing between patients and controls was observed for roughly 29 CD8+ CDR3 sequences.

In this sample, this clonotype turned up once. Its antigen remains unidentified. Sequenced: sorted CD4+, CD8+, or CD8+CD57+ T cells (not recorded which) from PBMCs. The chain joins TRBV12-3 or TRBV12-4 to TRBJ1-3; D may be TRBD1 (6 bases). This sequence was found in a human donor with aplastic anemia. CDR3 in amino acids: CASRSWGRGFSGNTIYF. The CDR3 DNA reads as TGTGCCAGCAGAAGTTGGGGCAGGGGCTTCTCTGGAAACACCATATATTTT.